Following are 7 T cell receptor beta chains from one sample sequenced in a study of CD8 T cells in Susac syndrome. Random-hexamer reverse transcription was applied to roughly 0.45 to 1 ug RNA. TCRdb reprocessed the immunoSEQ multiplex PCR reads with MiXCR, giving one entry per CDR3 protein. This table holds under 200,000 distinct CDR3 sequences, roughly 94% found once. Sequencing input: CD4+ T cells from PBMCs. The receptors originated from a human donor with Susac syndrome.

The gene calls are TRBV19 and TRBJ2-5, with a possible D match to TRBD2 (6 bases). This CDR3 is 14 amino acids long. Germline lookup yields CDR1 LNHDA and CDR2 SQIVND (reference sequence). The V and J ends lost 6 bases and 5 bases respectively, with 16 bases between them. The CDR3 is CASRPTLAGETQYF. CDR3 nucleotides: TGTGCCAGTAGACCTACCCTGGCGGGGGAGACCCAGTACTTC.

This clonotype was observed a single time. V usage is TRBV2 and J usage is TRBJ2-7; D is undetermined. The CDR3 has 14 residues. Germline CDR1 is SNHLY and CDR2 is FYNNEI. With 7 bases removed from V and 4 bases from J, the gap between germline ends came to 17 bases. The CDR3 nucleotides are TGTGCCAGCACCCCCTTAGGCAGGTTATACGAGCAGTACTTC. Its translation is CASTPLGRLYEQYF.

The gene calls are TRBV6-5 and TRBJ1-2; possibly TRBD1 for D (6 bases). CDR1 is MNHEY, CDR2 SVGAGI, per germline. The CDR3 totals 15 residues. Trimming took off 4 bases at V and 0 bases at J, with 12 bases between the two ends. The CDR3 is CASSSDRSSNYGYTF. DNA of the CDR3: TGTGCCAGCAGTTCCGACAGGTCCTCTAACTATGGCTACACCTTC.

This clonotype is a singleton in its sample. This chain connects TRBV12-3 or TRBV12-4 to TRBJ1-1; 7 bases map to TRBD1. The CDR3 consists of 16 residues. Trimming took 4 bases from V and 7 from J; bases not matched to a gene: 15. CDR3 protein: CASSSWASGTVGEAFF. CDR3 sequence (DNA): TGTGCCAGCAGTTCCTGGGCGTCAGGGACAGTCGGTGAAGCTTTCTTT.

The gene calls are TRBV2 and TRBJ1-4; 7 bases line up with TRBD1. After removal of 5 bases from V and 5 bases from J, the junction contained 8 bases not matched to a gene. This CDR3 has 15 residues. The germline V gene encodes CDR1 SNHLY and CDR2 FYNNEI. The CDR3 coding sequence is TGTGCCAGCAGTTCCACAGGGGCCGGAAATGAAAAACTGTTTTTT. It translates to CASSSTGAGNEKLFF.

The chain carries TRBV3-1 and TRBJ2-3; 10 bases line up with TRBD2. Germline V gives CDR1 LGHDT, CDR2 YNNKEL (reference sequence). J was trimmed by 6 bases and V by 5 bases; bases with no gene match: 2. The CDR3 contains 13 residues. Here the CDR3 DNA reads TGTGCCAGCAGCACTAGCGGGGCGGATACGCAGTATTTT. This sequence encodes CASSTSGADTQYF.

This chain joins TRBV29-1 and TRBJ2-3, with 12 bases aligning to TRBD1. In germline, CDR1 is SQVTM, CDR2 ANQGSEA. The CDR3 spans 14 residues. The junction had 8 bases not matched to a gene; V was cut back by 8 bases and J by 5 bases. DNA of the CDR3: TGCAGCTATAACCGGGACAGGGGGCAAGATACGCAGTATTTT. Its translation is CSYNRDRGQDTQYF.